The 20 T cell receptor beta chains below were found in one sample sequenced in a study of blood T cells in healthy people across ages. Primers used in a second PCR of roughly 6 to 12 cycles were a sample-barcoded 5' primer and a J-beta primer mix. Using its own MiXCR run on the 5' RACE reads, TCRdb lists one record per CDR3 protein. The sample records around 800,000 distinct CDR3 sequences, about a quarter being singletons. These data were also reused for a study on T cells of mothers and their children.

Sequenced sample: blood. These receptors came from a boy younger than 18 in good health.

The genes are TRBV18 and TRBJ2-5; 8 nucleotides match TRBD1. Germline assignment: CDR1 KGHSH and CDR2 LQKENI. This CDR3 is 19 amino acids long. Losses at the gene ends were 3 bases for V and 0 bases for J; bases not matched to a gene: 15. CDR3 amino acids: CASSPHRGQDPPYQETQYF. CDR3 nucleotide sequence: TGTGCCAGCTCACCCCATAGGGGACAGGACCCCCCGTACCAAGAGACCCAGTACTTC.

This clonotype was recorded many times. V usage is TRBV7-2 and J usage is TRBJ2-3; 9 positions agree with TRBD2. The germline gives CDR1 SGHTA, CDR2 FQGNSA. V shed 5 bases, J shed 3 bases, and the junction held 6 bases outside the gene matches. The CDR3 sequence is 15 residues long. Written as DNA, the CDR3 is TGTGCCAGCAGCGCAACTAGCGGGCTTACAGATACGCAGTATTTT. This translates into CASSATSGLTDTQYF.

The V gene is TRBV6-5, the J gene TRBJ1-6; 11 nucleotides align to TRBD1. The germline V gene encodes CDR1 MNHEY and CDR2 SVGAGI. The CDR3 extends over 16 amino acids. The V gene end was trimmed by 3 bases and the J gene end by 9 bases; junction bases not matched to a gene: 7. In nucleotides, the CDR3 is TGTGCCAGCAGTTATTGGCAGGGACAGGGGGGTTCACCCCTCCACTTT. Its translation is CASSYWQGQGGSPLHF.

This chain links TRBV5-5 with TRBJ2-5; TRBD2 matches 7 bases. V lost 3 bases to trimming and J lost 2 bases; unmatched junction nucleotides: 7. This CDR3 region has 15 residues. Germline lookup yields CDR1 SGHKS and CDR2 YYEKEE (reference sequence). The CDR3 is CASSSTRGEQETQYF. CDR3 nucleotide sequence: TGTGCCAGCAGCTCCACTCGGGGGGAGCAAGAGACCCAGTACTTC.

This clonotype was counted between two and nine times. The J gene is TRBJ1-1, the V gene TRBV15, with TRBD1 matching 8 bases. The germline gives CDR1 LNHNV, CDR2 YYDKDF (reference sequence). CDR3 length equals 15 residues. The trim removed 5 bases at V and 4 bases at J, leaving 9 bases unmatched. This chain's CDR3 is CATSSRGQGPTEAFF. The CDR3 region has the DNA TGTGCCACCAGCTCACGTGGACAGGGACCCACTGAAGCTTTCTTT.

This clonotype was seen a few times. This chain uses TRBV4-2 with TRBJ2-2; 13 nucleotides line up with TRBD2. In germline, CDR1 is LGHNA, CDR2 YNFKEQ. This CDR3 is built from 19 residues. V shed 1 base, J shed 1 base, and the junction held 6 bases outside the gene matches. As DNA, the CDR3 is TGTGCCAGCAGCCAAGTGGGACTAGCGGGGCCGCGGAACACCGGGGAGCTGTTTTTT. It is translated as CASSQVGLAGPRNTGELFF.

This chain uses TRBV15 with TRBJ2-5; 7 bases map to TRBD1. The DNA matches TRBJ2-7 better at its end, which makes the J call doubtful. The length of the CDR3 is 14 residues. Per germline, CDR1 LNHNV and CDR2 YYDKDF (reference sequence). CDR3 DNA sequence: TGTGCCACCAGTCGGACAGGTCGAACCTACGAGCAGTACTTC. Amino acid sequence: CATSRTGRTYEQYF.

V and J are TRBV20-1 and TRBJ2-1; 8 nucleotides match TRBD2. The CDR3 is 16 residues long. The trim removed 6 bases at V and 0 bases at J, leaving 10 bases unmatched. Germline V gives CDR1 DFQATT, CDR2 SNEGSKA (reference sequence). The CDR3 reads CSASRGGGSSYNEQFF. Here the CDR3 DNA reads TGCAGTGCATCGAGGGGCGGGGGGAGCTCCTACAATGAGCAGTTCTTC.

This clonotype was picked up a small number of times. The CDR3 here is CASSLMMTNEKLFF. CDR3 coding DNA: TGTGCCAGCAGTTTAATGATGACGAATGAAAAACTGTTTTTT. The rearrangement links TRBV28 to TRBJ1-4, with D uncertain. Germline values: CDR1 MDHEN, CDR2 SYDVKM. This CDR3 region has 14 residues. The ends were cut back, 2 bases at V and 5 bases at J, with 9 bases in the middle.

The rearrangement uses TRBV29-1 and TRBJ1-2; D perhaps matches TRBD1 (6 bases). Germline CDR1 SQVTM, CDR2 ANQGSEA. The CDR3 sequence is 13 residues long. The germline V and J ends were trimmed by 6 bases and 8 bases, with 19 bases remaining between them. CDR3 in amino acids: CSVLAGEEHGYTF. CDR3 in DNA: TGCAGCGTGCTTGCAGGGGAGGAACACGGCTACACCTTC.

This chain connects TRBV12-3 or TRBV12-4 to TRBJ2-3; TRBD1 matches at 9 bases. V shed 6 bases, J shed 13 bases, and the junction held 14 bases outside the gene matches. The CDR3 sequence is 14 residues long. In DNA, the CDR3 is TGTGCCAGCAGCCCAGGACAGGGGACAGATGTGGAGTATTTT. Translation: CASSPGQGTDVEYF.

The CDR3 reads CASSHGHLSGSYYNEQFF. DNA for the CDR3: TGTGCCAGCAGCCATGGGCACCTTAGCGGGAGTTACTACAATGAGCAGTTCTTC. The genes are TRBV3-1 and TRBJ2-1; TRBD2 matches 9 bases. Germline V gives CDR1 LGHDT, CDR2 YNNKEL (reference sequence). The CDR3 is made up of 18 amino acids. V was pared by 3 bases and J by 3 bases, with 12 bases of the junction left unmatched.

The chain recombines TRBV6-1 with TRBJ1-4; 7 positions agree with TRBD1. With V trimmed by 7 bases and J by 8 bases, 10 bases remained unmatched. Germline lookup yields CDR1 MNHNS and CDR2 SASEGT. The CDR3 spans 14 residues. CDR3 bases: TGTGCCAGCAATATACAGGGGCATCCGGAAAAACTGTTTTTT. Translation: CASNIQGHPEKLFF.

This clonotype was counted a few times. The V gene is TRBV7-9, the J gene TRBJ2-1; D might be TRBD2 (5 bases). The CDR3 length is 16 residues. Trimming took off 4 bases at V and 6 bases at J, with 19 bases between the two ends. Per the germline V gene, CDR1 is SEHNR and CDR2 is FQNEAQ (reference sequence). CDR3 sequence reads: CASSSDARTWINEQFF. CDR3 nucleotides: TGTGCCAGCAGCTCGGACGCACGGACTTGGATCAATGAGCAGTTCTTC.

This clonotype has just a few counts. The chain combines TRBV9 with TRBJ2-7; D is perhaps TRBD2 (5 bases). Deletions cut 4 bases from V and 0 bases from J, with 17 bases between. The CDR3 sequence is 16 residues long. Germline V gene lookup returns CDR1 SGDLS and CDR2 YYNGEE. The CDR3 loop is CASSPKDSKSSYEQYF. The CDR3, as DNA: TGTGCCAGCAGCCCTAAGGACTCCAAGAGCTCCTACGAGCAGTACTTC.

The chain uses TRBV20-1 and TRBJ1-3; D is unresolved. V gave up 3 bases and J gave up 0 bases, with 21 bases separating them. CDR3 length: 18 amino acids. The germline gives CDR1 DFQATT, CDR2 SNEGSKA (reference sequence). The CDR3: CSASTPLTTVGSGNTIYF. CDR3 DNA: TGCAGTGCTAGTACCCCCCTCACCACGGTCGGCTCTGGAAACACCATATATTTT.

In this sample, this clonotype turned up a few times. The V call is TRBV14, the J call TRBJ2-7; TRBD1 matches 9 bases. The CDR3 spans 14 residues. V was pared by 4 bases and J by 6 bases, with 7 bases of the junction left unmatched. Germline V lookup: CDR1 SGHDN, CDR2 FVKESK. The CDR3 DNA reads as TGTGCCAGCAGCCCGAGGGGACAGGGTGCCGAGCAGTACTTC. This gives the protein CASSPRGQGAEQYF.

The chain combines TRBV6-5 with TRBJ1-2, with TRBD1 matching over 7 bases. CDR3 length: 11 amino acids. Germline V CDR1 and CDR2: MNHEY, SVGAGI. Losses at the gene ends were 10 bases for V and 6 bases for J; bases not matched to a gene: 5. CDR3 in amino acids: CATYQGDGYTF. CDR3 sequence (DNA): TGTGCCACTTACCAGGGGGATGGCTACACCTTC.

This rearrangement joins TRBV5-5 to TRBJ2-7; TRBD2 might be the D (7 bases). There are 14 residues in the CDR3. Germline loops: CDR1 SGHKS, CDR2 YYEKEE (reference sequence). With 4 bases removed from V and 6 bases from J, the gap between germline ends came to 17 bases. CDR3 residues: CASSRGGGLGEQYF. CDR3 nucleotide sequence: TGTGCCAGCAGCCGAGGGGGGGGACTGGGCGAGCAGTACTTC.

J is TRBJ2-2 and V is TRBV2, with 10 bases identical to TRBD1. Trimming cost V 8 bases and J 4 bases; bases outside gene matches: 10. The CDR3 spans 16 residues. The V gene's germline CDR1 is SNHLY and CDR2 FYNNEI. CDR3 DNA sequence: TGTGCCAGCGGCCCGGGACAGGGGCCCTTCACCGGGGAGCTGTTTTTT. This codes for CASGPGQGPFTGELFF.